This T cell receptor beta chain was documented in a study of blood T cell repertoires in COVID-19. For the study at large: Sites across the United States, Italy and Spain contributed samples from acute and convalescent COVID-19. PBMCs, B-cell-depleted T cells, or T cells provided the cDNA or gDNA that made up the material.

Methods used by the authors: Quantification of nucleated cells was approximated via reference gene primer amplification. This table comes from immunoSEQ multiplex PCR, and its TCRdb copy is limited to in-frame clones, with some not included. The V and J calls and clone size are taken from that table; D and trimming were inferred from the DNA. The table has roughly 100,000 clones, 84% seen once. Germline CDR1 SGHDT, CDR2 YYEEEE. CDR3 length equals 15 residues. V lost 4 bases to trimming and J lost 5 bases, with 18 bases between them. The TCR originated in a middle-aged man with active or convalescent COVID-19. V and J are TRBV5-6 and TRBJ2-5; a possible D gene is TRBD1 (6 bases). The source material was peripheral blood. CDR3 nucleotides: TGTGCCAGCAGCCCATACAGGGTCAGTCCGGAGACCCAGTACTTC. This gives the protein CASSPYRVSPETQYF.